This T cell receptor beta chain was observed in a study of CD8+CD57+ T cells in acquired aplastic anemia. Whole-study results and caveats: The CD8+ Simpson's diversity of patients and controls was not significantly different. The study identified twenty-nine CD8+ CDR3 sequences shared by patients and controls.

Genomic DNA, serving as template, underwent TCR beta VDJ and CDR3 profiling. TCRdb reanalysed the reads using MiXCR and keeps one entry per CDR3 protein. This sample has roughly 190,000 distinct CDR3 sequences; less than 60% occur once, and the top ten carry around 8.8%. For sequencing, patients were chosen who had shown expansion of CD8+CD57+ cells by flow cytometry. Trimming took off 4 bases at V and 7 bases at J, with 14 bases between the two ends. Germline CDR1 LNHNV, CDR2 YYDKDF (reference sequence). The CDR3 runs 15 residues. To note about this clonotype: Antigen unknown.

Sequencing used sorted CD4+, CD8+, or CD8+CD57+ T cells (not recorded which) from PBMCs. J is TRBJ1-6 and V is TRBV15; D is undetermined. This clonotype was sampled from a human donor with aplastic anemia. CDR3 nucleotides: TGTGCCACCAGCAACGCCGGGTCCGTGAATTCACCCCTCCACTTT. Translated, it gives CATSNAGSVNSPLHF.